This record concerns one TCR beta chain sequence. The data are from a study of technical replicates of blood from a few donors. Germline V gene lookup returns CDR1 SGDLS and CDR2 YYNGEE. This CDR3 is built from 14 residues. The V end lost 0 bases, the J end lost 1 base, and 6 bases lay between the germline ends. Sequencing was performed with immunoSEQ multiplex PCR; in TCRdb, only in-frame clones are kept and a portion is missing. The sample yields over 70,000 clones, approximately 95% seen once. This sequence originates from a human donor in good health. The sample consisted of T cells isolated from PBMCs. The chain employs TRBV9 and TRBJ2-3; D gene unclear. DNA of the CDR3: TGTGCCAGCAGCGTAGGTTCGGGCACAGATACGCAGTATTTT. It yields the protein CASSVGSGTDTQYF.